These 17 T cell receptor beta chains came from one sample sequenced in a study of blood T cell repertoires in COVID-19. Sequenced by immunoSEQ multiplex PCR; TCRdb stores in-frame clones only, minus some. The sample carries some 220,000 clones, approximately 81% recorded once. Sequenced material: peripheral blood. Receptors originate from a woman aged 60-75 years who had recovered from COVID-19.

The chain employs TRBV6-2 or TRBV6-3 and TRBJ1-5; 8 bases match TRBD1. Trimming cost V 0 bases and J 1 base; bases outside gene matches: 8. CDR1 is MNHEY and CDR2 is SVGEGT in the germline V gene. CDR3 length equals 18 residues. The CDR3 loop reads CASSYSPGGLWSNQPQHF. CDR3 DNA sequence: TGTGCCAGCAGTTACTCCCCAGGGGGCCTCTGGAGCAATCAGCCCCAGCATTTT.

On this clone: The sample holds other DNA sequences that translate to the same CDR3. The CDR3 is CASSSNTGGTEAFF. The DNA of the CDR3 is TGCGCCAGCAGCTCTAATACAGGGGGCACTGAAGCTTTCTTT. V usage is TRBV5-1 and J usage is TRBJ1-1, with 8 positions matching TRBD1. The CDR3 has 14 residues. CDR1 SGHRS and CDR2 YFSETQ come from the germline V gene. The V gene end was trimmed by 3 bases and the J gene end by 4 bases; junction bases not matched to a gene: 5.

This rearrangement joins TRBV6-6 to TRBJ1-5, with D tentatively TRBD1 (5 bases). The CDR3 is 12 amino acids. The V gene lost 5 bases and the J gene lost 6 bases, with 8 bases spanning the gap. Per germline, CDR1 MNHNY and CDR2 SVGAGI (reference sequence). The CDR3 spells CASSDSGQPQHF. CDR3 bases: TGTGCCAGCAGTGACAGTGGTCAGCCCCAGCATTTT.

V gene TRBV20-1 combines with J gene TRBJ1-2; TRBD1 matches at 7 bases. The CDR3 runs 13 residues. The V segment lost 4 bases and the J segment 5 bases; nucleotides outside the gene matches: 7. Per germline, CDR1 DFQATT and CDR2 SNEGSKA (reference sequence). The CDR3 here is CSANEGAEYGYTF. The CDR3 DNA follows: TGCAGTGCTAATGAGGGGGCGGAATATGGCTACACCTTC.

CDR3 bases: TGTGCCTGGAGTGTAATTGGCAGTCGCAATTCACCCCTCCACTTT. Its protein product is CAWSVIGSRNSPLHF. V is TRBV30 and J is TRBJ1-6; D is undetermined. This CDR3 region has 15 residues. Trimming took off 0 bases at V and 7 bases at J, with 13 bases between the two ends. The germline gives CDR1 GTSNPN, CDR2 SVGIG (reference sequence).

This chain uses TRBV7-9 with TRBJ1-4; D might be TRBD1 (6 bases). V was cut by 5 bases and J by 7 bases, with 11 bases left in between. The germline gives CDR1 SEHNR, CDR2 FQNEAQ (reference sequence). The CDR3 extends over 13 amino acids. The CDR3 DNA reads TGTGCCAGCAGCCCCTTGGACAGTGAAAAACTGTTTTTT. Translated, it gives CASSPLDSEKLFF. Based on the CDR3 plus reference TRBV7-9 and TRBJ1-4, the full variable domain is DTGVSQNPRHKITKRGQNVTFRCDPISEHNRLYWYRQTLGQGPEFLTYFQNEAQLEKSRLLSDRFSAERPKGSFSTLEIQRTEQGDSAMYLCASSPLDSEKLFFGSGTQLSVL.

The chain is built from TRBV10-1 and TRBJ2-2, with a possible D match to TRBD2 (6 bases). This CDR3 contains 13 residues. With 8 bases removed from V and 4 bases from J, the gap between germline ends came to 11 bases. Germline V gives CDR1 WNHNN, CDR2 SYGVQD (reference sequence). The DNA of the CDR3 is TGCGCCAGCGCGTCCGGGAGCACCGGGGAGCTGTTTTTT. Translated: CASASGSTGELFF.

This clone was recorded only once. The chain has TRBV19 and TRBJ2-3; TRBD2 aligns across 9 bases. The CDR3 totals 16 residues. CDR1 is LNHDA and CDR2 is SQIVND in the germline V gene (reference sequence). Trimming removed 6 bases from V and 4 bases from J; junction bases left unmatched: 11. Here the CDR3 DNA reads TGTGCCAGTAGCGTAATAGCGGGGGAGTTATCAGATACGCAGTATTTT. This encodes CASSVIAGELSDTQYF.

The chain employs TRBV7-8 and TRBJ1-1, with unresolved D. Germline values: CDR1 SGHVS, CDR2 FQNEAQ. CDR3 size: 14 residues. The V end lost 6 bases, the J end lost 1 base, and 12 bases lay between the germline ends. In nucleotides, the CDR3 is TGTGCCAGCAGAGCACAGTCGTGGAACACTGAAGCTTTCTTT. Residues: CASRAQSWNTEAFF.

The chain recombines TRBV5-6 with TRBJ1-1; D is possibly TRBD1 (6 bases). Trimming removed 5 bases from V and 8 bases from J, with 16 bases in between. The CDR3 has 13 residues. Germline V gives CDR1 SGHDT, CDR2 YYEEEE. CDR3 bases: TGTGCCAGCAGGAAAACATGGGGGGGCGAAGCTTTCTTT. It yields the protein CASRKTWGGEAFF.

The chain combines TRBV7-3 with TRBJ1-5, with D perhaps TRBD1 (6 bases). Germline V gene data show CDR1 as SGHTA and CDR2 as FQGTGA. The CDR3 has 16 amino acids. V shed 1 base and J shed 6 bases, with 16 bases lying between them. The CDR3 coding sequence is TGTGCCAGCAGCTTAAACCCTCAACAGGGAAGTCAGCCCCAGCATTTT. It is translated as CASSLNPQQGSQPQHF.

The chain employs TRBV6-5 and TRBJ1-3, with 7 bases identical to TRBD1. V lost 4 bases to trimming and J lost 4 bases; unmatched junction nucleotides: 10. From germline, CDR1 is MNHEY and CDR2 SVGAGI. There are 16 residues in the CDR3. The DNA for the CDR3 is TGTGCCAGCAGTTTTACAGGGGCAAGAGCCGGAAACACCATATATTTT. It is translated as CASSFTGARAGNTIYF.

This sequence joins TRBV7-3 and TRBJ2-1, with D possibly matching TRBD1 (7 bases). Germline assignment: CDR1 SGHTA and CDR2 FQGTGA. V dropped 2 bases and J dropped 6 bases, with 14 bases sitting between them. The CDR3 has 15 amino acids. CDR3 region: CASSLQGGLLNEQFF. Written as DNA, the CDR3 is TGTGCCAGCAGCTTACAGGGGGGACTGCTCAATGAGCAGTTCTTC.

The chain combines TRBV7-9 with TRBJ1-2; perhaps TRBD1 as D (5 bases). The V gene lost 0 bases and the J gene lost 6 bases, with 8 bases spanning the gap. The CDR3 length is 13 residues. From germline, CDR1 is SEHNR and CDR2 FQNEAQ (reference sequence). As DNA, the CDR3 is TGTGCCAGCAGCTTAGCCCAGGGTAATGGCTACACCTTC. Translated, it gives CASSLAQGNGYTF. The variable domain in full, completed from reference TRBV7-9 and TRBJ1-2, reads DTGVSQNPRHKITKRGQNVTFRCDPISEHNRLYWYRQTLGQGPEFLTYFQNEAQLEKSRLLSDRFSAERPKGSFSTLEIQRTEQGDSAMYLCASSLAQGNGYTFGSGTRLTVV.

This chain connects TRBV5-4 to TRBJ2-2, with 10 nucleotides matching TRBD2. The ends lost 4 bases at V and 4 bases at J; junction bases unmatched: 13. This CDR3 spans 18 amino acids. Germline CDR1 reads SGHNT; CDR2 reads YYREEE (reference sequence). This CDR3 reads CASSPGTSGVGGTGELFF. The DNA for the CDR3 is TGTGCCAGCAGCCCGGGAACTAGCGGGGTGGGCGGCACCGGGGAGCTGTTTTTT.

In this sample, this clone turned up many times. The V call is TRBV29-1, the J call TRBJ1-6, with 8 bases identical to TRBD1. CDR1 and CDR2 (germline): SQVTM, ANQGSEA. J gave up 0 bases and V 8 bases, and 6 bases lay outside the gene matches. This CDR3 contains 15 residues. The CDR3 sequence: CSSSGGASYNSPLHF. CDR3 DNA sequence: TGCAGCTCTTCAGGGGGCGCCTCCTATAATTCACCCCTCCACTTT.

This rearrangement joins TRBV7-2 to TRBJ2-3, with D possibly being TRBD2 (5 bases). Trimming took 6 bases from V and 6 from J, leaving 13 bases between them. The V gene's germline CDR1 is SGHTA and CDR2 FQGNSA. The CDR3 spans 13 residues. The CDR3: CASSQEEADTQYF. The DNA for the CDR3 is TGTGCCAGCAGTCAGGAGGAAGCGGATACGCAGTATTTT.